The next 4 T cell receptor beta chains were all read from a single sample in a study of OX40 agonist ivuxolimab in advanced cancers. The data were produced by immunoSEQ multiplex PCR, yet TCRdb's version contains in-frame clones alone and is incomplete. The table lists approximately 34,000 clones, 80% to 85% of them singletons. Sequenced here: CD4+ or CD8+ T cells sorted from blood, sampled in a trial of the OX40 agonist ivuxolimab. The source is an adult with an advanced solid tumor such as melanoma, head and neck, liver or kidney cancer.

The DNA of the CDR3 is TGCGCCAGCAGCCCGGAGGCGGGGAATAACTATGGCTACACCTTC. It yields the protein CASSPEAGNNYGYTF. This sequence joins TRBV5-1 and TRBJ1-2; D is uncertain. Trimming took 4 bases from V and 1 from J, leaving 14 bases between them. CDR3 length equals 15 residues. CDR1 SGHRS and CDR2 YFSETQ come from the germline V gene.

This clone was seen once. The J gene is TRBJ1-1, the V gene TRBV29-1; 8 nucleotides agree with TRBD1. Germline values: CDR1 SQVTM, CDR2 ANQGSEA. The CDR3 has 14 residues. J lost 5 bases, V lost 2 bases, and 7 bases had no gene match. CDR3 in DNA: TGCAGCGTTGAACCACAGGGGGTGAGGACTGAAGCTTTCTTT. It specifies CSVEPQGVRTEAFF.

The chain employs TRBV11-1 and TRBJ2-7; 9 bases are a match to TRBD2. The CDR3 has 15 amino acids. Germline CDR1 is SGHAT and CDR2 is FQDESV (reference sequence). J gave up 3 bases and V 2 bases, and 5 bases lay outside the gene matches. The CDR3 sequence: CASSLRTSVLYEQYF. For the CDR3, the DNA is TGTGCCAGCAGCTTAAGGACTAGCGTCCTCTACGAGCAGTACTTC.

The chain recombines TRBV7-2 with TRBJ1-2; TRBD1 is a possible D gene (6 bases). Trimming removed 1 base from V and 4 bases from J, with 13 bases in between. The CDR3 sequence is 15 residues long. CDR1 is SGHTA and CDR2 is FQGNSA in the germline V gene. CDR3 bases: TGTGCCAGCAGCTTAGGGACAGCGAGTTTCTATGGCTACACCTTC. It specifies CASSLGTASFYGYTF.